This T cell receptor beta chain was found in a study of monozygotic twins with inflammatory bowel disease. On this clonotype itself: As yet, its antigen is unknown.

Germline loops: CDR1 MNHEY, CDR2 SVGAGI. This CDR3 spans 12 amino acids. The authors made each sample's cDNA in eight separate reactions. Researchers used template switching to add UMIs featuring a 6-nucleotide sample barcode. TCRdb re-called the 5' RACE reads and gives one entry per CDR3 protein, without DNA. The repertoire shows 200,000 to 250,000 distinct CDR3 sequences; the top ten hold approximately 1.6%. Study results and limitations: Among twins, concordant and discordant pairs did not differ in repertoire similarity, possibly from limited power. The sharing of clonotypes with others was lower in IBD patients than in healthy twins, especially with disease activity.

V and J are TRBV6-5 and TRBJ2-6. The TCR originated in a human donor with ulcerative colitis or Crohn's disease, or a healthy co-twin of an affected twin (not recorded which). Sequenced material: blood. The CDR3 region is CASSSGPNVLTF.